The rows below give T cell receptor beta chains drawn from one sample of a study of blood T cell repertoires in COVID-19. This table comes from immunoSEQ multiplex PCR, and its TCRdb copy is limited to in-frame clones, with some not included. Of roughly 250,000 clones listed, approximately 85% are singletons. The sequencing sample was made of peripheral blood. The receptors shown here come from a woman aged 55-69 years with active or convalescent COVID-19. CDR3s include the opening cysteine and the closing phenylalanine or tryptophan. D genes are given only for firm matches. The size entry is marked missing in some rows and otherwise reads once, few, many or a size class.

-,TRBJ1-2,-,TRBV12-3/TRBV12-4,CASTAGAVF,TGTGCCAGCACCGCAGGGGCGGTGTTC
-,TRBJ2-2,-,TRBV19,CASTVSNTGELFF,TGTGCCAGTACGGTGTCGAACACCGGGGAGCTGTTTTTT
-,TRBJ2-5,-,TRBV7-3,CASSLKGRGETQYF,TGTGCCAGCAGCTTAAAGGGCCGGGGAGAGACCCAGTACTTC
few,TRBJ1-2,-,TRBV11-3,CASSLPGEDYGYTF,TGTGCCAGCAGCTTACCCGGGGAGGACTATGGCTACACCTTC
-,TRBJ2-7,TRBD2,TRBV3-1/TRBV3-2,CASSQGEASGGSAYEQYF,TGTGCCAGCAGCCAAGGGGAGGCGAGCGGGGGATCTGCTTACGAGCAGTACTTC
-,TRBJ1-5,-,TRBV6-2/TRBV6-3,CASSLGAAGGNQPQHF,TGTGCCAGCAGTTTGGGGGCTGCGGGTGGCAATCAGCCCCAGCATTTT
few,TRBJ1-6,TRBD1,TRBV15,CATSRGTGVGSPLHF,TGTGCCACCAGCAGGGGGACAGGTGTGGGTTCACCCCTCCACTTT
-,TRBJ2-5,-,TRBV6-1,CASSEAPTSQETQYF,TGTGCCAGCAGTGAAGCGCCCACTAGCCAAGAGACCCAGTACTTC
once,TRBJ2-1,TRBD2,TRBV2,CASSEESGGANEQFF,TGTGCCAGCAGTGAAGAGAGCGGGGGGGCAAATGAGCAGTTCTTC
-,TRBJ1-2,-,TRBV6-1,CASSEGFRGGGYGYTF,TGTGCCAGCAGTGAAGGGTTCCGGGGGGGCGGCTATGGCTACACCTTC
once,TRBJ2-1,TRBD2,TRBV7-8,CASSLGTSANNEQFF,TGTGCCAGCAGCTTAGGGACTAGCGCCAACAATGAGCAGTTCTTC
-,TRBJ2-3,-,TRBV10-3,CAISELGRDTDTQYF,TGTGCCATCAGTGAGTTGGGCAGGGACACAGATACGCAGTATTTT